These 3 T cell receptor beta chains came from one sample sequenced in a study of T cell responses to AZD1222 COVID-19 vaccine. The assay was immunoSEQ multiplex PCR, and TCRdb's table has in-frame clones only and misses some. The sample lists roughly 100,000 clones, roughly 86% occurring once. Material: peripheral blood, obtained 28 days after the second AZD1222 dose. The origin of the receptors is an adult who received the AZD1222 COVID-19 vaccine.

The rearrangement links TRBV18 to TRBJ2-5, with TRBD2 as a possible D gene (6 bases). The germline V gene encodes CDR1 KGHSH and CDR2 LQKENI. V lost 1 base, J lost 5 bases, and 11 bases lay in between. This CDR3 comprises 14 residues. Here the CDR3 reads CASSPQGRYETQYF. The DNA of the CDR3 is TGTGCCAGCTCACCACAGGGGAGGTACGAGACCCAGTACTTC.

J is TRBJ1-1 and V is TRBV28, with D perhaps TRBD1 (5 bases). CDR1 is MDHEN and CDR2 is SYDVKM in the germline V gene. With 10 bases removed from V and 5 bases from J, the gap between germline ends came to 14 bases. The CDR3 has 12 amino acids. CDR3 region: CATIRGLTEAFF. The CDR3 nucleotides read TGTGCCACCATAAGGGGTTTGACTGAAGCTTTCTTT.

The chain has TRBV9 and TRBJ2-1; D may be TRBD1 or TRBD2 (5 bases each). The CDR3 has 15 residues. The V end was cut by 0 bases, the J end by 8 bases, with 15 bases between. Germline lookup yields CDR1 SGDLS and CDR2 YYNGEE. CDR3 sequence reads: CASSVGSGPLYEQFF. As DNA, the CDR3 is TGTGCCAGCAGCGTAGGGTCGGGACCTCTCTATGAGCAGTTCTTC.